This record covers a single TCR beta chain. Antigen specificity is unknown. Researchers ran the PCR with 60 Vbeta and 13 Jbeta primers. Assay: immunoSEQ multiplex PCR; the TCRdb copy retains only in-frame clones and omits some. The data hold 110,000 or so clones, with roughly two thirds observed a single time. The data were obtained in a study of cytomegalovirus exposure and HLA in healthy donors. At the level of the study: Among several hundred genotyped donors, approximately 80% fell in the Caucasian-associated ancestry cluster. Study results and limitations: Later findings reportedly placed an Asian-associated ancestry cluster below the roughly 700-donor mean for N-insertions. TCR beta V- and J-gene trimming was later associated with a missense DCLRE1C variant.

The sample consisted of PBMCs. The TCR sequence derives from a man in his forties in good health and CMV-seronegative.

In nucleotides, the CDR3 is TGTGCCAGCAGCTTAGCGTATTGGGACAGGGGGCGTAATAATGAAAAACTGTTTTTT. Amino acid sequence: CASSLAYWDRGRNNEKLFF. This rearrangement joins TRBV7-9 to TRBJ1-4; 12 bases align to TRBD1. Germline values: CDR1 SEHNR, CDR2 FQNEAQ (reference sequence). This CDR3 is built from 19 residues. With V trimmed by 0 bases and J by 4 bases, 9 bases remained unmatched.